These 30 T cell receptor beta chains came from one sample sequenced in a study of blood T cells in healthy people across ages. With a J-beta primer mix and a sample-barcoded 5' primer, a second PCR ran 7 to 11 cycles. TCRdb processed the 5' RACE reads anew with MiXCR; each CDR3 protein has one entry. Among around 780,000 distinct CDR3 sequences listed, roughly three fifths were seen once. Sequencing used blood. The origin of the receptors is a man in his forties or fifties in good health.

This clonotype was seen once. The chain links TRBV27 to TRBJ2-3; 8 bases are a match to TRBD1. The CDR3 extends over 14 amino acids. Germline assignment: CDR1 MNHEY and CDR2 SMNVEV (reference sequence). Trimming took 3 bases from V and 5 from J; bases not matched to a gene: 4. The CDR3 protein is CASSFRGREDTQYF. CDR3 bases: TGTGCCAGCAGTTTCAGGGGGCGGGAAGATACGCAGTATTTT.

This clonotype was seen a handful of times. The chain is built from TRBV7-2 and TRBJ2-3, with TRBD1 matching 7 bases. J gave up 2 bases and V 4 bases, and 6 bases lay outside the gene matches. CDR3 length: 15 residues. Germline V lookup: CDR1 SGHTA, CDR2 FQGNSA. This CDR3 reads CASSSRQGNTDTQYF. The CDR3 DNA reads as TGTGCCAGCAGCTCCCGACAGGGAAACACAGATACGCAGTATTTT.

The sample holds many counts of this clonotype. The CDR3 DNA reads as TGTGCCAGCAGCTCCAGGGTAGTCACAGATACGCAGTATTTT. Residues: CASSSRVVTDTQYF. This chain links TRBV7-9 with TRBJ2-3; D perhaps matches TRBD1 (5 bases). The V end lost 4 bases, the J end lost 2 bases, and 10 bases lay between the germline ends. In germline, CDR1 is SEHNR, CDR2 FQNEAQ (reference sequence). CDR3 size: 14 residues.

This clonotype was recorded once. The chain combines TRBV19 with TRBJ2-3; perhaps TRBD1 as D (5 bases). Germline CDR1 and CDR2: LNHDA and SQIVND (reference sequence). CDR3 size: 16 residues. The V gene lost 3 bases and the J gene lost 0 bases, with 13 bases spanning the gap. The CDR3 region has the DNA TGTGCCAGTAGTATGCTGGGCAGGGCGAGCACAGATACGCAGTATTTT. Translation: CASSMLGRASTDTQYF.

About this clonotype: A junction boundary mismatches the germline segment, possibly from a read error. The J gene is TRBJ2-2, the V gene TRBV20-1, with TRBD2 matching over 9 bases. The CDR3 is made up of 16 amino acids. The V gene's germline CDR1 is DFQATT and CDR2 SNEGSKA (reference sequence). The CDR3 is CSARDASGVGTGEPFF. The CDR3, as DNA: TGCAGTGCTAGAGATGCTAGCGGGGTGGGCACTGGGGAGCCGTTTTTT.

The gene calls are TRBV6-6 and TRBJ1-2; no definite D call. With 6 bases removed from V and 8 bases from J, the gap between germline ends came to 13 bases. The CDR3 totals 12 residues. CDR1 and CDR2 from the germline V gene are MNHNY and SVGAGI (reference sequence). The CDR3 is CASRDPSEGYTF. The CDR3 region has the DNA TGTGCCAGCAGGGATCCTTCGGAGGGCTACACCTTC.

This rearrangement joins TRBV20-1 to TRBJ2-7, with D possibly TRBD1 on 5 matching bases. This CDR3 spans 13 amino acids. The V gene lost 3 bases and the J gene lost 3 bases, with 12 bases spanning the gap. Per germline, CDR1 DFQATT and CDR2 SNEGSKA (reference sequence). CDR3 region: CSASPGLDYEQYF. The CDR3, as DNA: TGCAGTGCTAGTCCAGGGCTAGACTACGAGCAGTACTTC.

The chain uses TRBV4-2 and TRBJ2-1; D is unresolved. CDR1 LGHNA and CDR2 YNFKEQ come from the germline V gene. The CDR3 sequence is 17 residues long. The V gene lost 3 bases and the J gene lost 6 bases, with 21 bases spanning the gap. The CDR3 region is CASSHSDAAFLSNEQFF. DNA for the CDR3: TGTGCCAGCAGCCACTCCGATGCCGCCTTTCTTTCCAATGAGCAGTTCTTC.

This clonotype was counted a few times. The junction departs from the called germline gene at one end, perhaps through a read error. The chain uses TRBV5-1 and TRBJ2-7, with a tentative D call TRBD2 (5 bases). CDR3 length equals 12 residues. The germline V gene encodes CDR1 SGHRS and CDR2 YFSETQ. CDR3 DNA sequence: TGTGCCAGCAGCTTGGGAGAGTACGAGCAGTACTTC. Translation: CASSLGEYEQYF.

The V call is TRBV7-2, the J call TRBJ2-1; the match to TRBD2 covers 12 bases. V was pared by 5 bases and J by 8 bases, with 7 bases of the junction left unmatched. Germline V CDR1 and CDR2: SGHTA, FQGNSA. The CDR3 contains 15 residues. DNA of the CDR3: TGTGCCAGCAGCCCACTAGCGGGAGGTGTATATGAGCAGTTCTTC. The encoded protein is CASSPLAGGVYEQFF.

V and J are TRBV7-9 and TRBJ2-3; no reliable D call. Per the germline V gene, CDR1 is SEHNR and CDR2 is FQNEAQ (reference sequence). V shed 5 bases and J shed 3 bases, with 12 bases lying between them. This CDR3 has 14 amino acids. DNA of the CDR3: TGTGCCAGCAGCCTAGACATCGATACAGATACGCAGTATTTT. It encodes CASSLDIDTDTQYF.

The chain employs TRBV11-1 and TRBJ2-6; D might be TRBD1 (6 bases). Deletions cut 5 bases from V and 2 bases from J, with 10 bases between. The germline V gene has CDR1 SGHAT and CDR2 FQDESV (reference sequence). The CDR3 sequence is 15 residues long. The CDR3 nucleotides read TGTGCCAGCAGCGATAGGGGGACTGGGGCCAACGTCCTGACTTTC. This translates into CASSDRGTGANVLTF.

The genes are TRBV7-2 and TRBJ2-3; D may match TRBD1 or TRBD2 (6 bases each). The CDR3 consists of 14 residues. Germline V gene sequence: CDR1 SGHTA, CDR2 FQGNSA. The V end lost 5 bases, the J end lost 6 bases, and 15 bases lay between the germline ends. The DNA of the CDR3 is TGTGCCAGCAGCCACAGGGACTTCTCGGATACGCAGTATTTT. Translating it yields CASSHRDFSDTQYF.

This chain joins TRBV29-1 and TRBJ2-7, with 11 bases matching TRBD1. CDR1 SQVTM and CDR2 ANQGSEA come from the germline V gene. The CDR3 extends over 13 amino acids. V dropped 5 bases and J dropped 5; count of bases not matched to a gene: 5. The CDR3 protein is CSVRTGGMNEQYF. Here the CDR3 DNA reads TGCAGCGTTCGGACAGGGGGCATGAACGAGCAGTACTTC.

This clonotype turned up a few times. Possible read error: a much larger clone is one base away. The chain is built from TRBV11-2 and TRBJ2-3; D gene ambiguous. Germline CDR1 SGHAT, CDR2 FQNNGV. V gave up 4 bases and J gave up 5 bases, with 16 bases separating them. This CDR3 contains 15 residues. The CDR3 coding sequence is TGTGCCAGCAGCTGGAGTGGGATTACGGGAGATACGCAGTATTTT. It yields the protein CASSWSGITGDTQYF. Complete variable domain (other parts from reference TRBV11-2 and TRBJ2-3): EAGVAQSPRYKIIEKRQSVAFWCNPISGHATLYWYQQILGQGPKLLIQFQNNGVVDDSQLPKDRFSAERLKGVDSTLKIQPAKLEDSAVYLCASSWSGITGDTQYFGPGTRLTVL.

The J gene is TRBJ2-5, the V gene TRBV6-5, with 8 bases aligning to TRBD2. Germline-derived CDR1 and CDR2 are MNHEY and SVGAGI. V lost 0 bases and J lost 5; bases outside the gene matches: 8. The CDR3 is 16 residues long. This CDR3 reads CASSYSPAGAWETQYF. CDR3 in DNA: TGTGCCAGCAGTTACTCCCCAGCGGGAGCTTGGGAGACCCAGTACTTC.

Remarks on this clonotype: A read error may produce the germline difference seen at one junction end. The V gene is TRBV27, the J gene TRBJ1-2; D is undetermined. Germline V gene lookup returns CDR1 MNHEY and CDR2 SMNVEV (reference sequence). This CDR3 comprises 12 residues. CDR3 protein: CAGSPSSGGYTF. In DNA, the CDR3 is TGTGCCGGCAGTCCGTCGTCAGGAGGTTACACCTTC.

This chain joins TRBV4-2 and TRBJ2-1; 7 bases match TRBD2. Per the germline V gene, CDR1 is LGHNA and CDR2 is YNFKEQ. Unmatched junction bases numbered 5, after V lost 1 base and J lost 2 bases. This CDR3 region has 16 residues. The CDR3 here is CASSQATSRTYNEQFF. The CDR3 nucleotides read TGTGCCAGCAGCCAAGCGACTAGCCGTACCTACAATGAGCAGTTCTTC.

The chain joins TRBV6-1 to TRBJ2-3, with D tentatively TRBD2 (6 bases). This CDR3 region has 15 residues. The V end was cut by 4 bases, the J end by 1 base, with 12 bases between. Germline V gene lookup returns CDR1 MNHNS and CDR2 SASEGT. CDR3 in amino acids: CASSVLSSGTDTQYF. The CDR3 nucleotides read TGTGCCAGCAGTGTTCTCTCTAGCGGCACAGATACGCAGTATTTT.

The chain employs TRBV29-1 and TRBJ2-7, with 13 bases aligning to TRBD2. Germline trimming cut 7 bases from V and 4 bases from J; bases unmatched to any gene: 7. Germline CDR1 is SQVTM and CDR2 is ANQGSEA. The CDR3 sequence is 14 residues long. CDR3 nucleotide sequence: TGCAGCGCCCTTGGGACTAGCGGGGAATACGAGCAGTACTTC. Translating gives CSALGTSGEYEQYF.

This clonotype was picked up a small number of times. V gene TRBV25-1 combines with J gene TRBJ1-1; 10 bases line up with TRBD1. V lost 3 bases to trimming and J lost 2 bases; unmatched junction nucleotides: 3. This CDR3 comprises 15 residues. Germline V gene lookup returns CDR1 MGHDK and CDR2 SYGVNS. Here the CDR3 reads CASSEGTGVNTEAFF. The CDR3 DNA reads TGTGCCAGCAGTGAGGGGACAGGGGTAAACACTGAAGCTTTCTTT.

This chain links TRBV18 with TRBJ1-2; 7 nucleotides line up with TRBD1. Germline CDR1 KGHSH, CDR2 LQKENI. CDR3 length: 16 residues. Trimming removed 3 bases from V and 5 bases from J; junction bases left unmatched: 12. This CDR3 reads CASSPIPDRQGYGYTF. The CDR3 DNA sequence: TGTGCCAGCTCACCGATTCCGGACAGGCAGGGATATGGCTACACCTTC.

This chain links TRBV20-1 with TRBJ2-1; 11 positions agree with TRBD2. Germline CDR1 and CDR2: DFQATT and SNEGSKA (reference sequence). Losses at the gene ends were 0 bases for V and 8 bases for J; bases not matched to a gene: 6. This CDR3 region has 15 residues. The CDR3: CSAREGTSGSYEQFF. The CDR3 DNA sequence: TGCAGTGCTAGAGAGGGCACTAGCGGGAGCTATGAGCAGTTCTTC.

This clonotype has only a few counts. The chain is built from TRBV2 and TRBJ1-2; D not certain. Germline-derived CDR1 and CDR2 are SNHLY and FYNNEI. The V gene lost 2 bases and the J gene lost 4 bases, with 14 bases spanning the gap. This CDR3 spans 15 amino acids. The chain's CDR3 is CASSESQSGSYGYTF. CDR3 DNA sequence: TGTGCCAGCAGTGAAAGTCAGAGTGGATCCTATGGCTACACCTTC. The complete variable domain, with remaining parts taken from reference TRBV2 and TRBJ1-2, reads EPEVTQTPSHQVTQMGQEVILRCVPISNHLYFYWYRQILGQKVEFLVSFYNNEISEKSEIFDDQFSVERPDGSNFTLKIRSTKLEDSAMYFCASSESQSGSYGYTFGSGTRLTVV.

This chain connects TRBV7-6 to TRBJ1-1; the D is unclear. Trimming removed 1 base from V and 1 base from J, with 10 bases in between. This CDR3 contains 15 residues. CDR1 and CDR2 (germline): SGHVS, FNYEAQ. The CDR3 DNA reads TGTGCCAGCAGCTTAGAGCCAGGAACGAACACTGAAGCTTTCTTT. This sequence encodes CASSLEPGTNTEAFF.

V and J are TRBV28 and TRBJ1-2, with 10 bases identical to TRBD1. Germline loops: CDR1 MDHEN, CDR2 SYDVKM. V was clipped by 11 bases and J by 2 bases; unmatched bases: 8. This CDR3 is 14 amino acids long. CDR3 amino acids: CAGKGQGPNYGYTF. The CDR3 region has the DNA TGTGCCGGGAAGGGACAGGGGCCGAACTATGGCTACACCTTC.

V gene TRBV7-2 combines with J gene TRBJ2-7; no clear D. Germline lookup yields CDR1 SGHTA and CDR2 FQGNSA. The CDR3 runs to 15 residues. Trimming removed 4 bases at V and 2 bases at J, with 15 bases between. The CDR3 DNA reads TGTGCCAGCAGCTCCCGTCAAGGTGGAACCTACGAGCAGTACTTC. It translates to CASSSRQGGTYEQYF.

The CDR3 nucleotides read TGCGCCAGCAGCCAAGGGCGGTTGGGGGGCTACACCTTC. This gives the protein CASSQGRLGGYTF. The chain joins TRBV4-3 to TRBJ1-2; D uncertain. V was shortened by 1 base and J by 8 bases, with 11 bases between the two germline ends. The CDR3 runs to 13 residues. Germline V gene data show CDR1 as LGHNA and CDR2 as YSLEER.

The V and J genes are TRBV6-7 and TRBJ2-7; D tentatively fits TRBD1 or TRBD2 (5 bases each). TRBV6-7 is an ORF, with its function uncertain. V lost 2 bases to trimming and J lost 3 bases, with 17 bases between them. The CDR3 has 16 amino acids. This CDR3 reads CASSYPGTFNIYEQYF. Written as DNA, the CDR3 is TGTGCCAGCAGTTACCCCGGGACCTTTAATATCTACGAGCAGTACTTC.

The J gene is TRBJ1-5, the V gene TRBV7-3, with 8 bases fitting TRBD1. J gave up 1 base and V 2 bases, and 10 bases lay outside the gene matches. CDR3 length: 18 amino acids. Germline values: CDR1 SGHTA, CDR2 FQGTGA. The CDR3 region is CASSLHPLRTGSNQPQHF. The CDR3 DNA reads TGTGCCAGCAGCTTACACCCCCTGAGGACAGGGAGCAATCAGCCCCAGCATTTT.